What follows are 7 T cell receptor beta chains derived from one specimen sequenced in a study of beta chain features in type 1 diabetes. No antigen is known for these receptors. Study conclusions and caveats: In all four CD4+ subsets, TCRB CDR3 length was significantly, moderately reduced in type 1 diabetes.

cDNA synthesis used the whole RNA isolate, giving expressed TCRB sequences. TCRdb's table, derived via immunoSEQ multiplex PCR, lists solely in-frame clones and lacks some. This table has some 170,000 clones, more than 60% appearing once. The specimen sequenced was naive CD4+ T cells from blood. The receptors shown here come from a man aged 25 to 40 with type 1 diabetes.

The chain recombines TRBV18 with TRBJ1-5, with a tentative D call TRBD1 (6 bases). V gave up 3 bases and J gave up 9 bases, with 18 bases separating them. The CDR3 spans 15 residues. Germline CDR1 reads KGHSH; CDR2 reads LQKENI. The CDR3, as DNA: TGTGCCAGCTCACCCACCACAGGGAGGGTAGGGCCCCAGCATTTT. As protein: CASSPTTGRVGPQHF.

The chain links TRBV11-2 to TRBJ2-3; 7 positions agree with TRBD2. Germline-derived CDR1 and CDR2 are SGHAT and FQNNGV. The CDR3 loop spans 15 amino acids. V gave up 5 bases and J gave up 5 bases; unmatched junction bases: 10. Written as DNA, the CDR3 is TGTGCCAGCAGCCCCTTGGTGGGGGGGATAGATACGCAGTATTTT. This encodes CASSPLVGGIDTQYF.

This chain uses TRBV10-3 with TRBJ2-1, with TRBD1 matching 8 bases. The J segment lost 8 bases and the V segment lost 7 bases, leaving 7 bases of the junction unmatched. This CDR3 is 13 amino acids long. Germline assignment: CDR1 ENHRY and CDR2 SYGVKD. The CDR3 reads CAITGQGLDEQFF. CDR3 in DNA: TGTGCCATCACTGGACAGGGTTTAGATGAGCAGTTCTTC.

This rearrangement joins TRBV30 to TRBJ1-6; D may be TRBD1 (5 bases). In germline, CDR1 is GTSNPN, CDR2 SVGIG (reference sequence). The CDR3 has 14 amino acids. Trimming stripped 0 bases from V and 7 bases from J, with 10 bases between. DNA of the CDR3: TGTGCCTGGAGTGTAGGTTCAGGGAATTCACCCCTCCACTTT. As protein: CAWSVGSGNSPLHF.

This chain uses TRBV29-1 with TRBJ2-7; TRBD2 aligns across 7 bases. Germline V gene sequence: CDR1 SQVTM, CDR2 ANQGSEA. The CDR3 runs 13 residues. The J segment lost 7 bases and the V segment lost 2 bases, leaving 8 bases of the junction unmatched. The DNA of the CDR3 is TGCAGCGTTGAACTCCAGGGAGGGGTAGAGCAGTACTTC. Amino acid sequence: CSVELQGGVEQYF.

This clone occurred a few times. The chain joins TRBV29-1 to TRBJ2-6; no clear D gene. This CDR3 region has 17 residues. CDR1 is SQVTM, CDR2 ANQGSEA, per germline. The V end was cut by 3 bases, the J end by 0 bases, with 15 bases between. The CDR3 bases are TGCAGCGTTGACTCCCTTTACTCCGGCTCTGGGGCCAACGTCCTGACTTTC. Its protein is CSVDSLYSGSGANVLTF.

CDR3 sequence reads: CASSRDSYEQYF. The DNA for the CDR3 is TGCGCCAGCAGCCGAGACAGCTACGAGCAGTACTTC. The rearrangement links TRBV4-1 to TRBJ2-7, with a weak D call TRBD1 (5 bases). Germline V lookup: CDR1 MGHRA, CDR2 YSYEKL. The CDR3 runs to 12 residues. The V and J ends lost 4 bases and 3 bases respectively, with 7 bases between them.